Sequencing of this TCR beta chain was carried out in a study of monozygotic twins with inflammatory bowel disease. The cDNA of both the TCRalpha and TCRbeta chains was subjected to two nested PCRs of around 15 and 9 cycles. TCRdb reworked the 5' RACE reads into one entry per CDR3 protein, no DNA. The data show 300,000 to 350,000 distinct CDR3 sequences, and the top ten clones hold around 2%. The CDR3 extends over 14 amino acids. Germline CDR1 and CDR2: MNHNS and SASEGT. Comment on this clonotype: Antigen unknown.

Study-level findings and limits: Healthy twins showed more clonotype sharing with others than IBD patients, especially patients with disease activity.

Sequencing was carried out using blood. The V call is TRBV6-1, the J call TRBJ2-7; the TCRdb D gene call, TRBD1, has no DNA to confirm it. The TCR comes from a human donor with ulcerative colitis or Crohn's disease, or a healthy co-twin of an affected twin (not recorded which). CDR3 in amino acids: CSSSKQSTGDEQYF.